Detailed here is one TCR beta chain. This sample is drawn from a study of shared clonotypes between healthy human individuals. V lost 11 bases to trimming and J lost 3 bases, with 25 bases between them. The CDR3 has 17 amino acids. Germline V gene sequence: CDR1 ENHRY, CDR2 SYGVKD. On sorted subsets, replicate PCRs used approximately 200 ng DNA, or some 28,000 T cell genomes. The data were produced by immunoSEQ multiplex PCR, yet TCRdb's version contains in-frame clones alone and is incomplete. The table includes almost 700,000 clones, about 90% detected once. Positive CCR7 selection of CD45RO-negative cells yielded the naive CD8 cells, and terminally differentiated effector memory CD45RA+ cells were excluded.

The sequence came from a man aged 25-40 years in good health. The sample comprised naive CD8+ T cells sorted from blood. The chain uses TRBV10-3 and TRBJ2-2; D may be TRBD2 (6 bases). CDR3 DNA sequence: TGTGCCCGGACGACCGAGGCGGCTAGCGACCACACCGGGGAGCTGTTTTTT. Translating it yields CARTTEAASDHTGELFF.